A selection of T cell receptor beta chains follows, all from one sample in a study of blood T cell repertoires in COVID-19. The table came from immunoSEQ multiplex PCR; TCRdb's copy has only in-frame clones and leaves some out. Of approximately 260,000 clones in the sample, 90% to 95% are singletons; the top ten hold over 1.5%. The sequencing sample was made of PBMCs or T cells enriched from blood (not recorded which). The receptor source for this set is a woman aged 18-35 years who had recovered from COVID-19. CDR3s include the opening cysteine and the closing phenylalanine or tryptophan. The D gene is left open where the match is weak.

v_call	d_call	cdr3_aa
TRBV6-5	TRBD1	CASGTVLRELFF
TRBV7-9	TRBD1	CASSSTGVQSGGYTF
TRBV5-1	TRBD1	CASSLQGPGQPQHF
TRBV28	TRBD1	CASWANKGQDTDTQYF
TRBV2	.	CASRTGTLSNQPQHF
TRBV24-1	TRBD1	CATSAPQGVPYNEQFF
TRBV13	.	CASSNLQGFYTEAFF
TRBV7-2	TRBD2	CASSLASTGGPLEQYF
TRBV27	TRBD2	CASRLLAGYYEQYF
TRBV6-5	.	CASSRRDTYAQHF
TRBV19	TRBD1	CASSRFRQGSEAFF
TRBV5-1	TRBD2	CASSLEWSGGDTQYF
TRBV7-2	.	CASSAQGDEQYF
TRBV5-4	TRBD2	CASSLGLAVYNEQFF
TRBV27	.	CASSTGMGNSPLHF
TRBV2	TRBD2	CASTRTSVQETQYF
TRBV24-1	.	CATSSPPANTGELFF
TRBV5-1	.	CASSHPLGAGETQYF
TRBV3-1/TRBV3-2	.	CASEGGAEETQYF
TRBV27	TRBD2	CASSLGTSGNNEQFF
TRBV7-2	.	CASSLWGVGQPQHF
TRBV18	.	CASSPRGDSEQFF
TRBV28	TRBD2	CASSLGQREGPYNEQFF
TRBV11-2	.	CASSYEMNTEAFF
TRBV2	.	CASRALTGRAEAFF
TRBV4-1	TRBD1	CASSQGPLLRQGEDTQYF
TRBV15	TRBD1	CATSRAGQGDEKLFF
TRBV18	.	CASSISGNSEKLFF
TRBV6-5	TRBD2	CASRLAANTGELFF
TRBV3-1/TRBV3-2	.	CASRSSYNSPLHF
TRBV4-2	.	CASSQDLTALAKSIF
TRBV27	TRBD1	CASSLWDRGPGELFF
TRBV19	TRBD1	CASAQGVDNGYTF
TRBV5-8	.	CASSAGLSSYNEQFF
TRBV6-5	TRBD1	CASRGQGQVTYEQYF
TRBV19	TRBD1	CASSIAPLGQGAIGVNQPQHF
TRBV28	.	CASSSMDSYLANYGYTF
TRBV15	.	CATSDRTVASLYYGYTF
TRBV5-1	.	CASSLQVGSSPLHF
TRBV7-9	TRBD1	CASSPIQGVVEKLFF
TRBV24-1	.	CATSDFGGTEAFF
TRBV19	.	CASSIGTLRGNTIYF
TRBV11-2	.	CASSSLRNTEAFF
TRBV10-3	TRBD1	CAARQGAGEKLFF
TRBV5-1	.	CASSLRQDNEQFF
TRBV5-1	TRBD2	CASSPGTSGRDEQFF
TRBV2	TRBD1	CASRRSTGEAFF
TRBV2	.	CASRELSGPFNEQFF
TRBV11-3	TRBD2	CASSLRGLAGTTDTQYF